A single sample is the source of the 19 T cell receptor beta chains below, sequenced in a study of blood T cell repertoires in COVID-19. The protocol was immunoSEQ multiplex PCR, while the TCRdb copy is restricted to in-frame clones and leaves out a portion. Of approximately 210,000 clones in the sample, approximately 82% are singletons; the top ten hold less than 3.5%. Sequencing was carried out using peripheral blood. Receptor source: a man aged 45 to 65 with active or convalescent COVID-19.

CDR3 loop: CASLISGNQPQHF. Written as DNA, the CDR3 is TGTGCCAGCCTTATCAGCGGCAATCAGCCCCAGCATTTT. This chain joins TRBV21-1 and TRBJ1-5. TRBV21-1 is a listed pseudogene. The CDR3 is 13 residues long.

The rearrangement links TRBV7-6 to TRBJ2-1; D is perhaps TRBD2 (6 bases). Germline assignment: CDR1 SGHVS and CDR2 FNYEAQ. Trimming took 11 bases from V and 0 from J, leaving 14 bases between them. The CDR3 totals 14 residues. The CDR3 region is CASGAGSSYNEQFF. For the CDR3, the DNA is TGTGCCTCAGGAGCCGGGAGCTCCTACAATGAGCAGTTCTTC.

The V gene is TRBV25-1, the J gene TRBJ2-7; 7 bases are a match to TRBD1. Germline V gene data show CDR1 as MGHDK and CDR2 as SYGVNS. With 1 base clipped from V and 6 bases from J, the junction kept 6 bases outside the gene matches. This CDR3 is 14 amino acids long. CDR3 loop: CASSESQQGTEQYF. The CDR3 coding sequence is TGTGCCAGCAGTGAATCACAACAGGGGACCGAGCAGTACTTC.

The V gene is TRBV7-6, the J gene TRBJ1-2, with 7 nucleotides matching TRBD1. With V trimmed by 5 bases and J by 8 bases, 8 bases remained unmatched. Per germline, CDR1 SGHVS and CDR2 FNYEAQ. The CDR3 covers 13 residues. The CDR3 sequence: CASSADRQRGYTF. Written as DNA, the CDR3 is TGTGCCAGCAGCGCGGACAGGCAGCGGGGCTACACCTTC.

The V call is TRBV5-1, the J call TRBJ2-1, with 9 bases lining up with TRBD2. Germline V lookup: CDR1 SGHRS, CDR2 YFSETQ. Losses at the gene ends were 1 base for V and 2 bases for J; bases not matched to a gene: 1. The length of the CDR3 is 15 residues. This CDR3 reads CASSLRLAAYNEQFF. The CDR3 region has the DNA TGCGCCAGCAGCTTGCGACTAGCGGCCTACAATGAGCAGTTCTTC. The variable domain in full, completed from reference TRBV5-1 and TRBJ2-1, reads KAGVTQTPRYLIKTRGQQVTLSCSPISGHRSVSWYQQTPGQGLQFLFEYFSETQRNKGNFPGRFSGRQFSNSRSEMNVSTLELGDSALYLCASSLRLAAYNEQFFGPGTRLTVL.

The chain employs TRBV7-2 and TRBJ2-7, with 7 bases matching TRBD1. Germline CDR1 reads SGHTA; CDR2 reads FQGNSA. This CDR3 is built from 13 residues. Trimming removed 5 bases from V and 1 base from J; junction bases left unmatched: 2. The CDR3 DNA reads as TGTGCCAGCAGCGACAGGGCTTCCTACGAGCAGTACTTC. Protein sequence: CASSDRASYEQYF.

In its sample, this clone was seen a few times. The sample has other DNA sequences that encode this CDR3 too. The rearrangement uses TRBV29-1 and TRBJ1-1, with 7 positions matching TRBD1. Germline CDR1 is SQVTM and CDR2 is ANQGSEA. With V trimmed by 4 bases and J by 0 bases, 2 bases remained unmatched. This CDR3 spans 13 amino acids. The DNA of the CDR3 is TGCAGCGTTGGGGGACAGTTGAACACTGAAGCTTTCTTT. It codes for CSVGGQLNTEAFF.

V usage is TRBV10-1 and J usage is TRBJ2-3; 7 bases are a match to TRBD2. Trimming took 0 bases from V and 3 from J; bases not matched to a gene: 3. This CDR3 has 15 residues. Germline-derived CDR1 and CDR2 are WNHNN and SYGVQD (reference sequence). CDR3 in DNA: TGCGCCAGCAGTGAGTCGAGGGGAGGGACAGATACGCAGTATTTT. This codes for CASSESRGGTDTQYF.

The chain recombines TRBV2 with TRBJ2-3; TRBD1 might be the D (6 bases). Per germline, CDR1 SNHLY and CDR2 FYNNEI. Trimming cost V 4 bases and J 4 bases, with 15 bases left between them. CDR3 length: 15 amino acids. The chain's CDR3 is CASSASSQGSDTQYF. The CDR3 DNA reads TGTGCCAGCAGTGCAAGTTCACAGGGATCAGATACGCAGTATTTT.

The chain joins TRBV18 to TRBJ2-1; possibly TRBD2 for D (6 bases). The CDR3 sequence is 16 residues long. V lost 0 bases, J lost 2 bases, and 11 bases lay in between. Germline V CDR1 and CDR2: KGHSH, LQKENI. The CDR3 coding sequence is TGTGCCAGCTCACCACCCTCGGGAGAGGCCTACAATGAGCAGTTCTTC. Translating gives CASSPPSGEAYNEQFF. Full variable domain (remainder filled in from reference TRBV18 and TRBJ2-1): NAGVMQNPRHLVRRRGQEARLRCSPMKGHSHVYWYRQLPEEGLKFMVYLQKENIIDESGMPKERFSAEFPKEGPSILRIQQVVRGDSAAYFCASSPPSGEAYNEQFFGPGTRLTVL.

This chain joins TRBV10-3 and TRBJ2-7, with TRBD1 matching over 9 bases. The CDR3 covers 16 residues. V was pared by 4 bases and J by 0 bases, with 7 bases of the junction left unmatched. The germline V gene encodes CDR1 ENHRY and CDR2 SYGVKD. The CDR3 DNA reads as TGTGCCATCAGTGGGGAGGGGGACAGGGTCTCCTACGAGCAGTACTTC. Its translation is CAISGEGDRVSYEQYF.

This clone was observed at least ten times. This chain links TRBV3-1 (or the pseudogene TRBV3-2) with TRBJ2-1, with TRBD1 matching over 9 bases. V trimming: 4 bases; J trimming: 4 bases; junction bases outside the gene matches: 5. Germline assignment: CDR1 LGHDT and CDR2 YNNKEL (reference sequence). The CDR3 runs to 15 residues. CDR3 loop: CASSPGQGPYNEQFF. In DNA form, the CDR3 reads TGTGCCAGCAGCCCGGGACAGGGCCCTTACAATGAGCAGTTCTTC.

This chain connects TRBV12-5 to TRBJ1-4; D gene unclear. Germline CDR1 is LGHNT and CDR2 is FRNRAP. Trimming left V 2 bases short and J 10 bases short, with 8 bases between. This CDR3 has 12 amino acids. The CDR3 region is CASGLPRGKLFF. CDR3 bases: TGTGCTAGTGGTTTGCCCCGGGGAAAACTGTTTTTT.

The table lists this clone with a few counts. V and J are TRBV28 and TRBJ1-5; D is perhaps TRBD1 (6 bases). Looked up from germline, CDR1 is MDHEN and CDR2 is SYDVKM. V gave up 4 bases and J gave up 2 bases, with 15 bases separating them. This CDR3 is built from 16 residues. CDR3 region: CASSSRSGVGNQPQHF. CDR3 sequence (DNA): TGTGCCAGCAGTTCGCGGTCAGGGGTAGGCAATCAGCCCCAGCATTTT. Variable domain in full (rest from reference TRBV28 and TRBJ1-5): DVKVTQSSRYLVKRTGEKVFLECVQDMDHENMFWYRQDPGLGLRLIYFSYDVKMKEKGDIPEGYSVSREKKERFSLILESASTNQTSMYLCASSSRSGVGNQPQHFGDGTRLSIL.

V and J are TRBV9 and TRBJ2-3; 8 positions match TRBD2. The CDR3 is 14 amino acids. V trimming: 0 bases; J trimming: 5 bases; junction bases outside the gene matches: 2. The germline gives CDR1 SGDLS, CDR2 YYNGEE. The CDR3 nucleotides are TGTGCCAGCAGCGTAGCGGGGGGGCAAGATACGCAGTATTTT. Its translation is CASSVAGGQDTQYF.

The CDR3 reads CASSPPTGEGPHEQYF. The CDR3 DNA is TGTGCCAGCTCACCACCGACGGGGGAGGGCCCCCACGAGCAGTACTTC. The rearrangement joins TRBV18 to TRBJ2-7, with 7 bases aligning to TRBD2. CDR3 length equals 16 residues. The trim removed 0 bases at V and 5 bases at J, leaving 10 bases unmatched. CDR1 and CDR2 (germline): KGHSH, LQKENI.

The rearrangement uses TRBV9 and TRBJ2-3, with D unclear. CDR1 and CDR2 (germline): SGDLS, YYNGEE. Trimming removed 0 bases at V and 5 bases at J, with 7 bases between. CDR3 length equals 13 residues. CDR3 residues: CASSVVLGDTQYF. The CDR3 DNA reads TGTGCCAGCAGCGTAGTCCTAGGAGATACGCAGTATTTT.

The gene calls are TRBV7-9 and TRBJ1-2, with 8 bases aligning to TRBD1. The length of the CDR3 is 14 residues. The germline gives CDR1 SEHNR, CDR2 FQNEAQ (reference sequence). The ends lost 3 bases at V and 3 bases at J; junction bases unmatched: 3. The CDR3 is CASSLLQGDYGYTF. CDR3 nucleotide sequence: TGTGCCAGCAGCTTGTTACAGGGGGACTATGGCTACACCTTC.

The rearrangement links TRBV6-1 to TRBJ2-3, with TRBD1 identical over 8 bases. After removal of 0 bases from V and 2 bases from J, the junction contained 4 bases not matched to a gene. CDR3 length: 16 residues. From germline, CDR1 is MNHNS and CDR2 SASEGT. DNA for the CDR3: TGTGCCAGCAGTGAAGCGTGGGACAGGATCACAGATACGCAGTATTTT. This encodes CASSEAWDRITDTQYF.